The T cell receptor beta chain described here comes from a study of follicular helper T cells after annual influenza vaccination. Overall study context: For some subjects, blood spans the 2013-2014, 2014-2015 and 2015-2016 annual vaccinations.

Germline V gene data show CDR1 as LNHDA and CDR2 as SQIVND (reference sequence). J was trimmed by 7 bases and V by 4 bases; bases with no gene match: 8. The CDR3 runs to 16 residues. Described time point: 2015-2016 season, 7 days after influenza vaccination. TCRdb's copy holds only in-frame clones and misses some; the assay was immunoSEQ multiplex PCR. Altogether about 10,000 clones are present, 83% being singletons, with the ten largest covering roughly 0.37%. Sequencing was performed on CXCR5- memory CD4+ T cells sorted from blood, taken 7 days after influenza vaccination. The V and J genes are TRBV19 and TRBJ2-3; 13 positions match TRBD2. The clonotype was recovered from an adult who received the influenza vaccine. The CDR3 sequence: CASSTGTSGDRYTQYF. The DNA of the CDR3 is TGTGCCAGTAGTACCGGGACTAGCGGGGATAGGTATACGCAGTATTTT.